These 18 T cell receptor beta chains share one sample of origin, sequenced in a study of cytomegalovirus exposure and HLA in healthy donors. PCR involved 60 Vbeta and 13 Jbeta primers. Here immunoSEQ multiplex PCR was the method, and the copy in TCRdb shows in-frame clones only, minus some. The sample lists more than 95,000 clones, roughly 15% occurring once. Sequenced: PBMCs. These receptors were obtained from a female donor in good health and CMV-seropositive.

This clone was observed a few times. This rearrangement joins TRBV27 to TRBJ2-7; perhaps TRBD1 as D (6 bases). The CDR3 extends over 13 amino acids. V lost 6 bases and J 3 bases, leaving 12 bases between the germline ends. From germline, CDR1 is MNHEY and CDR2 SMNVEV (reference sequence). The CDR3 region is CASRGTSGYEQYF. CDR3 in DNA: TGTGCCAGCAGAGGGACATCTGGCTACGAGCAGTACTTC.

As to this clone: One end of the junction does not line up with germline, which may come from a read error. The J gene is TRBJ2-6, the V gene TRBV6-4, with unresolved D. CDR1 and CDR2 from the germline V gene are MRHNA and SNTAGT. This CDR3 has 13 residues. The CDR3 protein is CASSYSGANVLTF. CDR3 sequence (DNA): TGTGCCAGCAGTTACTCTGGGGCCAACGTCCTGACTTTC.

The CDR3 nucleotides read TGTGCCAGCAGTTCCCCCGGGACAGGGTACAATGAGCAGTTCTTC. It yields the protein CASSSPGTGYNEQFF. This rearrangement joins TRBV27 to TRBJ2-1; 9 bases match TRBD1. V dropped 4 bases and J dropped 4; count of bases not matched to a gene: 5. CDR3 length: 15 amino acids. CDR1 MNHEY and CDR2 SMNVEV come from the germline V gene (reference sequence).

V gene TRBV27 combines with J gene TRBJ1-1, with D perhaps matching TRBD1 (6 bases). The ends were cut back, 7 bases at V and 5 bases at J, with 17 bases in the middle. The CDR3 is made up of 14 amino acids. Germline lookup yields CDR1 MNHEY and CDR2 SMNVEV (reference sequence). The CDR3 DNA sequence: TGTGCCAGCAATACCCCAGGGGCAAGGACTGAAGCTTTCTTT. Translated, it gives CASNTPGARTEAFF.

This clone was seen a few times. The rearrangement uses TRBV4-2 and TRBJ2-7; 8 bases line up with TRBD1. CDR1 and CDR2 (germline): LGHNA, YNFKEQ. The CDR3 runs 15 residues. J was trimmed by 5 bases and V by 2 bases; bases with no gene match: 8. The CDR3 reads CASSQRWQGADEQYF. The CDR3 region has the DNA TGTGCCAGCAGCCAACGGTGGCAGGGGGCCGACGAGCAGTACTTC.

The gene calls are TRBV28 and TRBJ2-1, with TRBD2 matching 9 bases. The CDR3 is made up of 13 amino acids. Germline assignment: CDR1 MDHEN and CDR2 SYDVKM. V was pared by 3 bases and J by 9 bases, with 3 bases of the junction left unmatched. This CDR3 reads CASSFGGRVEQFF. The CDR3 DNA sequence: TGTGCCAGCAGTTTTGGCGGGAGGGTTGAGCAGTTCTTC.

The chain carries TRBV27 and TRBJ1-5; 11 bases align to TRBD1. The junction had 9 bases not matched to a gene; V was cut back by 3 bases and J by 2 bases. This CDR3 comprises 18 residues. CDR1 and CDR2 from the germline V gene are MNHEY and SMNVEV (reference sequence). The chain's CDR3 is CASSLWTGGISGNQPQHF. In nucleotides, the CDR3 is TGTGCCAGCAGTTTGTGGACAGGGGGCATTAGTGGCAATCAGCCCCAGCATTTT.

This chain uses TRBV2 with TRBJ2-1, with 8 bases matching TRBD2. CDR1 and CDR2 from the germline V gene are SNHLY and FYNNEI. The CDR3 consists of 13 residues. V was clipped by 9 bases and J by 3 bases; unmatched bases: 4. CDR3 residues: CARGGLDYNEQFF. The CDR3 DNA reads as TGTGCCAGGGGGGGACTAGACTACAATGAGCAGTTCTTC.

J is TRBJ2-7 and V is TRBV5-6; D call uncertain. The CDR3 covers 14 residues. The germline CDR1 and CDR2 sequences are SGHDT and YYEEEE. Trimming took off 5 bases at V and 0 bases at J, with 12 bases between the two ends. The CDR3 DNA is TGTGCCAGCAGTATTTCCGCGTTCTCCTACGAGCAGTACTTC. Translated: CASSISAFSYEQYF.

The genes are TRBV7-9 and TRBJ1-2; D unresolved. This CDR3 spans 14 amino acids. The germline V gene has CDR1 SEHNR and CDR2 FQNEAQ (reference sequence). Trimming removed 4 bases from V and 4 bases from J, with 13 bases in between. This CDR3 is CASSSDSPPYGYTF. DNA for the CDR3: TGTGCCAGCAGCTCGGACTCTCCACCCTATGGCTACACCTTC.

The V call is TRBV5-1, the J call TRBJ2-5; TRBD2 aligns across 7 bases. Losses at the gene ends were 1 base for V and 5 bases for J; bases not matched to a gene: 11. Germline-derived CDR1 and CDR2 are SGHRS and YFSETQ. This CDR3 has 16 residues. For the CDR3, the DNA is TGCGCCAGCAGCTTGTCAGCGGGACCGGTGGGGGAGACCCAGTACTTC. Its translation: CASSLSAGPVGETQYF.

This clone was seen a handful of times. Here the CDR3 DNA reads TGTGCCAGCAAAAGACAGGGTCATTATGGCTACACCTTC. Its translation: CASKRQGHYGYTF. The chain carries TRBV6-5 and TRBJ1-2; TRBD1 agrees at 7 bases. The CDR3 is made up of 13 amino acids. Trimming removed 7 bases from V and 5 bases from J; junction bases left unmatched: 7. Germline-derived CDR1 and CDR2 are MNHEY and SVGAGI.

The chain combines TRBV5-1 with TRBJ2-3, with D perhaps matching TRBD1 (5 bases). The length of the CDR3 is 14 residues. Germline V CDR1 and CDR2: SGHRS, YFSETQ. Trimming removed 2 bases at V and 4 bases at J, with 11 bases between. CDR3 in DNA: TGCGCCAGCAGCTTCCGACAGTCTTCAGATACGCAGTATTTT. Translation: CASSFRQSSDTQYF.

The chain uses TRBV30 and TRBJ1-1; D ambiguous. The V gene lost 0 bases and the J gene lost 2 bases, with 7 bases spanning the gap. Germline V lookup: CDR1 GTSNPN, CDR2 SVGIG (reference sequence). CDR3 length: 13 amino acids. The DNA of the CDR3 is TGTGCCTGGAGTGTACATAGCAACACTGAAGCTTTCTTT. It codes for CAWSVHSNTEAFF. The whole variable domain, filled in from reference TRBV30 and TRBJ1-1, reads SQTIHQWPATLVQPVGSPLSLECTVEGTSNPNLYWYRQAAGRGLQLLFYSVGIGQISSEVPQNLSASRPQDRQFILSSKKLLLSDSGFYLCAWSVHSNTEAFFGQGTRLTVV.

The rearrangement joins TRBV4-2 to TRBJ2-1; D not resolved. Trimming left V 4 bases short and J 4 bases short, with 20 bases between. This CDR3 has 17 amino acids. CDR1 is LGHNA, CDR2 YNFKEQ, per germline. The CDR3 reads CASSRMGSSSTYNEQFF. CDR3 coding DNA: TGTGCCAGCAGCCGGATGGGCAGCAGCAGTACATACAATGAGCAGTTCTTC.

V and J are TRBV28 and TRBJ2-7, with 11 nucleotides matching TRBD2. The CDR3 has 15 residues. V lost 5 bases and J lost 2; bases outside the gene matches: 5. CDR1 MDHEN and CDR2 SYDVKM come from the germline V gene. CDR3 nucleotides: TGTGCCAGCAGTCCCGGGACTAGCGGAACCTACGAGCAGTACTTC. Translation: CASSPGTSGTYEQYF. Full variable domain (missing parts from reference TRBV28 and TRBJ2-7): DVKVTQSSRYLVKRTGEKVFLECVQDMDHENMFWYRQDPGLGLRLIYFSYDVKMKEKGDIPEGYSVSREKKERFSLILESASTNQTSMYLCASSPGTSGTYEQYFGPGTRLTVT.

The rearrangement joins TRBV27 to TRBJ1-5, with D uncertain. V lost 5 bases to trimming and J lost 4 bases, with 12 bases between them. Per germline, CDR1 MNHEY and CDR2 SMNVEV (reference sequence). The CDR3 runs to 14 residues. CDR3 loop: CASSPRRGNQPQHF. The CDR3 DNA reads TGTGCCAGCAGTCCACGACGGGGAAATCAGCCCCAGCATTTT.

The chain joins TRBV6-1 to TRBJ2-7; a weak D match, TRBD1 (6 bases). Germline assignment: CDR1 MNHNS and CDR2 SASEGT. V dropped 0 bases and J dropped 4 bases, with 13 bases sitting between them. This CDR3 contains 15 residues. CDR3 region: CASSEAARGTYEQYF. The CDR3 DNA sequence: TGTGCCAGCAGTGAAGCGGCCAGGGGTACATACGAGCAGTACTTC.